The text below deals with one T cell receptor beta chain. These data are taken from a study of beta chain features in type 1 diabetes. Expressed TCRB transcripts were sequenced, since all the RNA that had been isolated was reverse transcribed. TCRdb's table, derived via immunoSEQ multiplex PCR, lists solely in-frame clones and lacks some. This sample has 350,000 or so clones; around a fifth occur once, and the top ten carry around 0.04%. Trimming took off 1 base at V and 0 bases at J, with 5 bases between the two ends. The CDR3 consists of 14 residues. Germline V gene data show CDR1 as MGHRA and CDR2 as YSYEKL.

Sequenced sample: naive CD4+ T cells from blood. The source is a woman between 18 and 30 years old in good health. This chain links TRBV4-1 with TRBJ2-3, with D unresolved. This chain's CDR3 is CASSQATSTDTQYF. The CDR3 DNA follows: TGCGCCAGCAGCCAAGCCACTAGCACAGATACGCAGTATTTT.